This TCR beta chain was sequenced for a study of molecular identifiers for immune sequencing clone quantification. This clonotype was detected only a few times. Trimming shortened V by 2 bases and J by 2 bases, and 10 bases separated the two germline ends. This CDR3 is 14 amino acids long. The V gene's germline CDR1 is MGHRA and CDR2 YSYEKL. TCRdb redid the calling of the PCR reads with MiXCR, one entry per CDR3 protein. The repertoire consists of under 600,000 distinct CDR3 sequences, with around 23% occurring once and the leading ten covering under 0.85%. The material sequenced was naive CD8+ T cells from blood, with Jurkat cell RNA spiked in. Subset: FACS-sorted CD8+CD4-CCR7+CD45RA+ naive T cells. The clonotype was recovered from a human donor in good health. Some libraries in this study had Jurkat cell RNA spiked in. The chain joins TRBV4-1 to TRBJ2-7; D remains ambiguous. The DNA for the CDR3 is TGCGCCAGCAGCCAAAAGGATACCACCTACGAGCAGTACTTC. Protein product: CASSQKDTTYEQYF.